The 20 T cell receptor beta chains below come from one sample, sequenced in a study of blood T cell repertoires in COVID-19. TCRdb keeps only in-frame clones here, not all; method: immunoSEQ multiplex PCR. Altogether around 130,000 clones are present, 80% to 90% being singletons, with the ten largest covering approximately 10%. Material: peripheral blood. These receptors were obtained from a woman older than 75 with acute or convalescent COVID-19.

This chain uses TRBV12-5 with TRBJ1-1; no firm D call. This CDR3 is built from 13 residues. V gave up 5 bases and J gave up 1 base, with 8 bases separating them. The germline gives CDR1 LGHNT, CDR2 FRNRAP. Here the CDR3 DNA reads TGTGCTAGTGGTGACGGAGAGAACACTGAAGCTTTCTTT. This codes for CASGDGENTEAFF. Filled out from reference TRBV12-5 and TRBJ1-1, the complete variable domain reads DARVTQTPRHKVTEMGQEVTMRCQPILGHNTVFWYRQTMMQGLELLAYFRNRAPLDDSGMPKDRFSAEMPDATLATLKIQPSEPRDSAVYFCASGDGENTEAFFGQGTRLTVV.

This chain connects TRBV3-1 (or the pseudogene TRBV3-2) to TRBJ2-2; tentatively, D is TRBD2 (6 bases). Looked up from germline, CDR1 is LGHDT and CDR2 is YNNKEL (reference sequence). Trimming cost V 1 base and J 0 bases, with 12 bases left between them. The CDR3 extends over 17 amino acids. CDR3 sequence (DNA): TGTGCCAGCAGCCAAGGCTACGGGAGAACGAACACCGGGGAGCTGTTTTTT. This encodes CASSQGYGRTNTGELFF.

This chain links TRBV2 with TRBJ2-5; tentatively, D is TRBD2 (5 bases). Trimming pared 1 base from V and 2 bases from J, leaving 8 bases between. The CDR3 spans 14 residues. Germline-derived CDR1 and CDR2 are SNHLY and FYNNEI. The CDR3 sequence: CASSEVGRQETQYF. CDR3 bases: TGTGCCAGCAGTGAAGTAGGGAGACAAGAGACCCAGTACTTC. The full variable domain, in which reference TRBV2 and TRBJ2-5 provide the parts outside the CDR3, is EPEVTQTPSHQVTQMGQEVILRCVPISNHLYFYWYRQILGQKVEFLVSFYNNEISEKSEIFDDQFSVERPDGSNFTLKIRSTKLEDSAMYFCASSEVGRQETQYFGPGTRLLVL.

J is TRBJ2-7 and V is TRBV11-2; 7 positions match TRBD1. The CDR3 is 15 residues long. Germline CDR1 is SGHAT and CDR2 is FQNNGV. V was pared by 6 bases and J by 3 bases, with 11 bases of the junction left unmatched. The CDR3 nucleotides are TGTGCCAGCAGTAAACCGGGACAGAGATACTACGAGCAGTACTTC. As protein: CASSKPGQRYYEQYF.

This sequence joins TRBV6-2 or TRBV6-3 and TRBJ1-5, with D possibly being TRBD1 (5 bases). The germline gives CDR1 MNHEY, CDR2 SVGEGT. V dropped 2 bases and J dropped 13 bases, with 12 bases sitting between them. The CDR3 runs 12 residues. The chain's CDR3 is CASSYGGASQHF. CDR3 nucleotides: TGTGCCAGCAGTTACGGAGGGGCCTCGCAGCATTTT.

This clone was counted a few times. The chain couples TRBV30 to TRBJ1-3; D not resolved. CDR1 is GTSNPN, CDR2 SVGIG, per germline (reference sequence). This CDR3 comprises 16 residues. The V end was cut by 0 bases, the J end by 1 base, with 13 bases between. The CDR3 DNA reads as TGTGCCTGGAGTGTATATGCCCGCGCATCTGGAAACACCATATATTTT. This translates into CAWSVYARASGNTIYF. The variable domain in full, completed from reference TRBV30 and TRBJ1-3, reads SQTIHQWPATLVQPVGSPLSLECTVEGTSNPNLYWYRQAAGRGLQLLFYSVGIGQISSEVPQNLSASRPQDRQFILSSKKLLLSDSGFYLCAWSVYARASGNTIYFGEGSWLTVV.

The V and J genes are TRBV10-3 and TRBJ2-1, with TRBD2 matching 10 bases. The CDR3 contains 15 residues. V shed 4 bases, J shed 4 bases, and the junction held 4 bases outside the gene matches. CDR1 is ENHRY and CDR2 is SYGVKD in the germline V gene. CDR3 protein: CAISALAGGYNEQFF. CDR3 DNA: TGTGCCATCAGTGCGTTAGCGGGGGGTTACAATGAGCAGTTCTTC.

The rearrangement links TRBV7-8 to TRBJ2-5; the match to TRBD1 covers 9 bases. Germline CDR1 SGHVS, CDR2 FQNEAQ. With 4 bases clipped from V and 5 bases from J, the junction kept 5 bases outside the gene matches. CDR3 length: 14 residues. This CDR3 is CASSWDRARETQYF. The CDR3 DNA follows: TGTGCCAGCAGCTGGGACAGGGCGAGGGAGACCCAGTACTTC.

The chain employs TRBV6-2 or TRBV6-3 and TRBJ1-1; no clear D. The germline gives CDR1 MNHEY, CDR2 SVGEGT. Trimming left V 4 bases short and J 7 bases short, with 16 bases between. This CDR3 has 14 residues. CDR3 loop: CASSLEGSRVEAFF. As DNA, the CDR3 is TGTGCCAGCAGTTTGGAGGGCAGTCGGGTTGAAGCTTTCTTT.

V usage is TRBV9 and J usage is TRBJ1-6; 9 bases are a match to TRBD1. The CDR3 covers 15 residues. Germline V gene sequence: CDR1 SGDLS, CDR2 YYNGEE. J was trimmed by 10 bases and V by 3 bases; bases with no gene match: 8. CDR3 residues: CASSATWTGVSPLHF. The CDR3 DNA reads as TGTGCCAGCAGCGCAACATGGACAGGGGTCTCACCCCTCCACTTT.

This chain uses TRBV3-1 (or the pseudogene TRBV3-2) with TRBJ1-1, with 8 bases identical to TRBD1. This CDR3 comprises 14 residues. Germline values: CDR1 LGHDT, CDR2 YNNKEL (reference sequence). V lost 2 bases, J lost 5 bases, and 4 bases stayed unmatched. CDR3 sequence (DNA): TGTGCCAGCAGCCAAACAGGGGGAACTACTGAAGCTTTCTTT. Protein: CASSQTGGTTEAFF.

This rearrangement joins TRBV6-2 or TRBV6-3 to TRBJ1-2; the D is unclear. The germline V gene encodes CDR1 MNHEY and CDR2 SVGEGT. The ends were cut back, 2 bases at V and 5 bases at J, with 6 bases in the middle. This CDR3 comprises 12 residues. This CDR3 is CASSYVHYGYTF. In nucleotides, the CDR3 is TGTGCCAGCAGTTACGTCCATTATGGCTACACCTTC.

CDR3 protein: CASSLEGALEAFF. The CDR3 DNA reads as TGTGCCAGCAGCTTAGAGGGGGCCCTTGAAGCTTTCTTT. The gene calls are TRBV7-9 and TRBJ1-1, with 7 positions matching TRBD1. Germline CDR1 reads SEHNR; CDR2 reads FQNEAQ (reference sequence). Trimming removed 1 base from V and 7 bases from J; junction bases left unmatched: 3. CDR3 size: 13 residues. Supplemented by reference TRBV7-9 and TRBJ1-1, the full variable domain reads DTGVSQNPRHKITKRGQNVTFRCDPISEHNRLYWYRQTLGQGPEFLTYFQNEAQLEKSRLLSDRFSAERPKGSFSTLEIQRTEQGDSAMYLCASSLEGALEAFFGQGTRLTVV.

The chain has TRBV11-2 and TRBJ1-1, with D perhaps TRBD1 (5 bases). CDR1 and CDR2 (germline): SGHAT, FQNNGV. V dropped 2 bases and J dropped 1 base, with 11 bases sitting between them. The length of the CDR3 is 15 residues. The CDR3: CASSLSGGTNTEAFF. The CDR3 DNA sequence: TGTGCCAGCAGCTTAAGCGGGGGGACGAACACTGAAGCTTTCTTT.

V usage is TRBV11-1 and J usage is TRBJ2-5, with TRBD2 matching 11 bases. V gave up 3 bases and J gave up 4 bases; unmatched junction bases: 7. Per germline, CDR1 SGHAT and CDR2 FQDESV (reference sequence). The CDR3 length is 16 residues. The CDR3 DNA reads TGTGCCAGCAGCTTTCACCTTAGCGGGGGGGCAGAGACCCAGTACTTC. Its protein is CASSFHLSGGAETQYF. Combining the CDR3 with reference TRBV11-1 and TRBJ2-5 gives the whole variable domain EAEVAQSPRYKITEKSQAVAFWCDPISGHATLYWYRQILGQGPELLVQFQDESVVDDSQLPKDRFSAERLKGVDSTLKIQPAELGDSAMYLCASSFHLSGGAETQYFGPGTRLLVL.

CDR3 DNA: TGTGCCAGCAGTCGACAGGCTACCGGGGAGCTGTTTTTT. Translation: CASSRQATGELFF. This chain uses TRBV6-2 or TRBV6-3 with TRBJ2-2, with D maybe TRBD1 (6 bases). With 5 bases removed from V and 5 bases from J, the gap between germline ends came to 9 bases. Germline V gives CDR1 MNHEY, CDR2 SVGEGT. This CDR3 is 13 amino acids long.

This CDR3 reads CASSQDRHYGYTF. The CDR3 DNA follows: TGCGCCAGCAGCCAAGACAGGCACTATGGCTACACCTTC. This chain connects TRBV4-1 to TRBJ1-2; no firm D call. The CDR3 runs 13 residues. Trimming stripped 0 bases from V and 3 bases from J, with 5 bases between. Germline CDR1 and CDR2: MGHRA and YSYEKL.

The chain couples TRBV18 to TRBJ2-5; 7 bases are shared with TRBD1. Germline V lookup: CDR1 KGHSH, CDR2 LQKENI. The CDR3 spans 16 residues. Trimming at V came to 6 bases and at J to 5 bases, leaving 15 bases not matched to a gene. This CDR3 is CASSHDREIAGETQYF. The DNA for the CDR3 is TGTGCCAGCTCTCACGACAGGGAAATAGCAGGGGAGACCCAGTACTTC.

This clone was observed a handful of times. For the CDR3, the DNA is TGTGCCAGCAGCCAAGCCGGGGGGAACACTGAAGCTTTCTTT. Its translation: CASSQAGGNTEAFF. The gene calls are TRBV3-1 (or the pseudogene TRBV3-2) and TRBJ1-1; D is possibly TRBD1 (5 bases). This CDR3 contains 14 residues. V was clipped by 1 base and J by 1 base, with 7 bases between them. CDR1 and CDR2 (germline): LGHDT, YNNKEL (reference sequence).

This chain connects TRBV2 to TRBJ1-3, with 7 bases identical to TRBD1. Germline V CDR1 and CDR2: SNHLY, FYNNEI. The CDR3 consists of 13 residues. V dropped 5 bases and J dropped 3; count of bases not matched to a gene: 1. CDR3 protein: CASSRGLGNTIYF. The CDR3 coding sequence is TGTGCCAGCAGTAGGGGGCTTGGAAACACCATATATTTT.